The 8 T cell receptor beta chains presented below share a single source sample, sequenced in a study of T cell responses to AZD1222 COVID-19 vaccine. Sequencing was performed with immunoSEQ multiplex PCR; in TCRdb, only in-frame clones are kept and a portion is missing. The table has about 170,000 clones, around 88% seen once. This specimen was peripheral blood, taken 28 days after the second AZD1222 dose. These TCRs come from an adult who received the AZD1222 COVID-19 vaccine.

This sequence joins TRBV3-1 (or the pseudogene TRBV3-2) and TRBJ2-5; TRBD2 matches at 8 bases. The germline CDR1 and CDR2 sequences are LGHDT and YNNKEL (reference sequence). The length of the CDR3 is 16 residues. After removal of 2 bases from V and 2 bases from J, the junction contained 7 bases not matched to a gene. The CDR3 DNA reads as TGTGCCAGCAGCCAACTACTACTAGCGGCTCAAGAGACCCAGTACTTC. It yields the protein CASSQLLLAAQETQYF.

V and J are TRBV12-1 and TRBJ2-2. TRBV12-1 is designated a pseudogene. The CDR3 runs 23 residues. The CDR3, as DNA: TGTGCCAGCAGCTTTGGTCTCTCGACCTGGCTCTCAGCTCGTCGCGAGAACACCGGGGAGCTGTTTTTT. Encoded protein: CASSFGLSTWLSARRENTGELFF.

The CDR3 protein is CSVVIAGVEQYF. Written as DNA, the CDR3 is TGCAGCGTTGTAATCGCGGGGGTGGAGCAGTACTTC. The V call is TRBV29-1, the J call TRBJ2-7; TRBD2 matches 7 bases. The CDR3 contains 12 residues. The V and J ends lost 4 bases and 7 bases, in that order; junction bases with no gene match: 7. Germline lookup yields CDR1 SQVTM and CDR2 ANQGSEA.

The CDR3 DNA follows: TGTGCCAGCGGTCCGGGACTAATCACAGATACGCAGTATTTT. The encoded protein is CASGPGLITDTQYF. The rearrangement uses TRBV6-5 and TRBJ2-3; the match to TRBD2 covers 7 bases. The trim removed 8 bases at V and 2 bases at J, leaving 7 bases unmatched. The CDR3 has 14 residues. Germline V gene data show CDR1 as MNHEY and CDR2 as SVGAGI.

The CDR3 nucleotides read TGCGCCAGCAGCTCCCAAAGGGGATTCGGCTACACCTTC. This encodes CASSSQRGFGYTF. V usage is TRBV5-1 and J usage is TRBJ1-2; D is perhaps TRBD1 (5 bases). Between the trimmed V and J ends, which lost 3 bases and 8 bases, there was a span of 14 bases. Per the germline V gene, CDR1 is SGHRS and CDR2 is YFSETQ. There are 13 residues in the CDR3.

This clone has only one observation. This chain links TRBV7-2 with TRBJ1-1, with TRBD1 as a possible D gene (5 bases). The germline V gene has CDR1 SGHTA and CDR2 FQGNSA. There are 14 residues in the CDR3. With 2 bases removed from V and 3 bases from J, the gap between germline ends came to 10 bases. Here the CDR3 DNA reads TGTGCCAGCAGCTTAAACCAGGGTGACACTGAAGCTTTCTTT. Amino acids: CASSLNQGDTEAFF.

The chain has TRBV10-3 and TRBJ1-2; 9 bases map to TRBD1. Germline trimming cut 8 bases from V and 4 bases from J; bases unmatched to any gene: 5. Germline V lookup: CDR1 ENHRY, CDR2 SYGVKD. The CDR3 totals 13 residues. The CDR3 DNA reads TGTGCCATCCGACAGGGGGATAGCTATGGCTACACCTTC. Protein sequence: CAIRQGDSYGYTF.

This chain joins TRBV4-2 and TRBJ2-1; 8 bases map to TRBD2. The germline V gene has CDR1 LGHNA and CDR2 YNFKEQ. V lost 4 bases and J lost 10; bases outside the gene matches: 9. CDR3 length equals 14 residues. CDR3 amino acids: CASSPSGGRKEQFF. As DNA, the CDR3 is TGTGCCAGCAGCCCCTCGGGGGGGCGAAAGGAGCAGTTCTTC.